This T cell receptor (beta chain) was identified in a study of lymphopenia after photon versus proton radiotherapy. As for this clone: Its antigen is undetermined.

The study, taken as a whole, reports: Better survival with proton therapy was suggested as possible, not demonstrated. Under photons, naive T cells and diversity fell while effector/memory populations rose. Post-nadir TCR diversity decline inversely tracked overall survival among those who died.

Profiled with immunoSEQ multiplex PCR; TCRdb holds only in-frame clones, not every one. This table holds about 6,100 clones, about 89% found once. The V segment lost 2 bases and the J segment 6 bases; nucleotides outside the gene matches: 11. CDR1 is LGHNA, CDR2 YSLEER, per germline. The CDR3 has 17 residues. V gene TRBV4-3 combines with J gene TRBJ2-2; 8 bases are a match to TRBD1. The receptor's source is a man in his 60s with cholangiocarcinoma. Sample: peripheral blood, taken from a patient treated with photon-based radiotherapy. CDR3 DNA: TGCGCCAGCAGCCAACTCGATGGACAGGGAGGATCCGGGGAGCTGTTTTTT. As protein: CASSQLDGQGGSGELFF.